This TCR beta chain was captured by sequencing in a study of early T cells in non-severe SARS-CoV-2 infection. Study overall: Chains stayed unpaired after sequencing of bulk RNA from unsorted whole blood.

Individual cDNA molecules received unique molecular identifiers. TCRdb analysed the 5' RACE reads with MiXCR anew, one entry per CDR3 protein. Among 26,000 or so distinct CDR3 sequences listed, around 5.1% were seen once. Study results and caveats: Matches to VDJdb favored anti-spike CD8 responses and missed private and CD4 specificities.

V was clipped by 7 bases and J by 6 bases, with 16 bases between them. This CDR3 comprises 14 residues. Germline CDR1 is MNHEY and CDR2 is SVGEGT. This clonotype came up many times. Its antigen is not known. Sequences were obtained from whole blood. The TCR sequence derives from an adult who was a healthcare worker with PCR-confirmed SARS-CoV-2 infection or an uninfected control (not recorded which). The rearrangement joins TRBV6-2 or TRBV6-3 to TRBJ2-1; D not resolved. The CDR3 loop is CASTPLEQPNEQFF. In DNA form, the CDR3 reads TGTGCCAGCACCCCTCTTGAGCAGCCCAATGAGCAGTTCTTC.